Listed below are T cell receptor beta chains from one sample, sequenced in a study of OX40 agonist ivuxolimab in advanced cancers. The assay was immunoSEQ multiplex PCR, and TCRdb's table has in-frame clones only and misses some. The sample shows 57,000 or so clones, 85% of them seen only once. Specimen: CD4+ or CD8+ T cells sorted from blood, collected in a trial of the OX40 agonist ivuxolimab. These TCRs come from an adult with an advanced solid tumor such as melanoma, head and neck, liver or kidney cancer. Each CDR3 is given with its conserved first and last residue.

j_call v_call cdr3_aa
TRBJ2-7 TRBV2 CASSADLFSYEQYF
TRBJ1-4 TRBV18 CASSRSTGSNEKLFF
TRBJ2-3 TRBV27 CASAGLSTDTQYF
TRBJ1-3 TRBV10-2 CASSDLGNTIYF
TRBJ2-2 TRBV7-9 CASSALREAGELFF
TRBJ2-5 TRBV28 CASSLSLGAGETQYF
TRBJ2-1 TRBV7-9 CASSLASGSNEQFF
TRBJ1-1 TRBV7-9 CASNLEGVGENTEAFF
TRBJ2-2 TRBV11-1 CASSLADAGELFF
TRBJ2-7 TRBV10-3 CAISTSDEAEQYF
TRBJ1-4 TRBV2 CASMGGTNEKLFF
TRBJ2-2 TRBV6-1 CASSVYGGYDTGELFF
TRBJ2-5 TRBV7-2 CASLQGDRGGIGYF
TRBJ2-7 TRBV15 CATSRGGQGRIPLF
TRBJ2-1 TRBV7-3 CASSSIGATGNEQFF
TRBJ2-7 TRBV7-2 CASSSGSAGEQYF
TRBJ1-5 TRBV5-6 CASSLGRDRFNQPQHF
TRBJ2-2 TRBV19 CASRMTARFFKNTGELFF
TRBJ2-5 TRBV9 CASSVGGLAGGVQYF
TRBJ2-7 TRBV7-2 CASSLGTPAYEQYF
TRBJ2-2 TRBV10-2 CASSPDELRLDTGELFF
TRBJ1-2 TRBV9 CASSVEGSSDYTF
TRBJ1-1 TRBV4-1 CASSHQDRAPKSF
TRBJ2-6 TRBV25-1 CASSEESGANVLTF
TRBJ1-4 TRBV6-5 CASSFTGETNEKLFF
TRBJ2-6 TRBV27 CASSLIWRNSGANVLTF
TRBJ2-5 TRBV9 CASSVELAQETQYF
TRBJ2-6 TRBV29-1 CSVEGQGSSGANVLTF
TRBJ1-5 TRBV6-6 CASINGRNQPQHF
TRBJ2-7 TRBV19 CASSPQPSRGGEQYF
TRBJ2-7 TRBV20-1 CSARDEYEQYF
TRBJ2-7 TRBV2 CASSMGLQGFYEQYF
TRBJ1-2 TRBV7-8 CASSRLSGPYGYTF
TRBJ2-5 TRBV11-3 CASSTGETQYF
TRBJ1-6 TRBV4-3 CASSQDRRASPLHF
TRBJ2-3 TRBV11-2 CASSLNGLADTQYF
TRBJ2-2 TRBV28 CASSVGTGELFF
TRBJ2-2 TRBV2 CASRLAVGGELFF
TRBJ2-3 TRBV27 CASSLSAGTDTQYF
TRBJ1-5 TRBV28 CASSLQNLRQQGYQPQHF
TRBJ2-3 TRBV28 CASRARGREWYF
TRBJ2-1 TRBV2 CASITGIPYNEQFF
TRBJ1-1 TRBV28 CASAAPVGGDTEAFF
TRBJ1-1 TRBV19 CASSVRELNTEAFF
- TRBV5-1 CASTSMGGGEQYF
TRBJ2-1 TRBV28 CASSLEALSYNEQFF
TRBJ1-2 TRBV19 CASSLTAGGIYGYTF
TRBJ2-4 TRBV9 CASSVRGGDIQYF
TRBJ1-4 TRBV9 CASSVRGLKNEKLFF
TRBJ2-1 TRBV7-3 CASSPEGRRSNEQFF